These T cell receptor beta chains were read from a single sample in a study of T cell responses to AZD1222 COVID-19 vaccine. Sequenced by immunoSEQ multiplex PCR; TCRdb stores in-frame clones only, minus some. The sample holds roughly 180,000 clones, around 90% seen once. The sequencing used peripheral blood, collected on day 0 of AZD1222 vaccination. These receptor sequences come from an adult in good health. Both conserved end residues are trimmed from each CDR3. Where a row states a size, it is once, few, many or the class of an expanded clone; other rows omit it.

V,J,size,CDR3
TRBV6-1,TRBJ1-2,NA,ASSEFRGGGYT
TRBV14,TRBJ1-1,few,ASSQDSPVTEAF
TRBV11-2,TRBJ1-1,NA,ASRQSLNTEAF
TRBV6-2/TRBV6-3,TRBJ2-7,NA,ASRPTGTSGKEQY
TRBV14,TRBJ1-1,NA,ASSQDIAGVGNTEAF
TRBV27,TRBJ1-2,NA,ASSDRGQGGYT
TRBV30,TRBJ1-1,NA,AWSVSVRTPNTEAF
TRBV2,TRBJ1-1,NA,ASSVGRLNTEAF
TRBV30,TRBJ2-7,NA,AWTPKVPGKRSYEQY
TRBV30,TRBJ2-7,NA,AWNRGTYEQY
TRBV19,TRBJ1-2,NA,ASRTGTGDLDYGYT
TRBV5-4,TRBJ1-1,once,ASNERGNVGRAF
TRBV7-9,TRBJ2-7,NA,ASRRDGSYEQY
TRBV7-3,TRBJ2-1,once,ASSLIMAPGGQF
TRBV10-3,TRBJ1-1,NA,AISASWAANTEAF
TRBV6-5,TRBJ1-2,once,ASSYSSTDHYGYT
TRBV6-2/TRBV6-3,TRBJ1-3,NA,ASSRGGNTIY
TRBV11-3,TRBJ1-1,NA,ASSYTGGNTEAF
TRBV7-8,TRBJ1-1,NA,ASSLPGINTEAF
TRBV3-1/TRBV3-2,TRBJ1-1,few,ASSQGRHGPVNTEAF
TRBV12-3/TRBV12-4,TRBJ1-4,NA,ASSVRGYEKLF
TRBV12-3/TRBV12-4,TRBJ2-5,NA,ASSLSRGGTQY
TRBV2,TRBJ2-3,NA,ASSPGQLRRDTQY
TRBV4-1,TRBJ2-3,few,ASSQMASGVDTQY
TRBV28,TRBJ1-3,NA,ASSLWKDSSGNTIY
TRBV19,TRBJ1-2,NA,ASSIESGRRNYGYT
TRBV11-2,TRBJ2-5,NA,ASSLDGTSGLETQY
TRBV15,TRBJ1-2,NA,ATSRSQGVNYGYT
TRBV7-2,TRBJ1-2,NA,ASSLWTGGNYGYT
TRBV7-9,TRBJ1-1,NA,ASSFNDVAF
TRBV6-2/TRBV6-3,TRBJ1-5,NA,ASSYARGSGDQPQH
TRBV4-3,TRBJ1-1,NA,ASSQDEGTEAF
TRBV4-3,TRBJ1-1,NA,ASSQEGGGNTEAF
TRBV28,TRBJ1-3,NA,ASTDSGNTIY
TRBV14,TRBJ1-3,NA,ASSQDLNLSGNTIY
TRBV6-1,TRBJ2-5,NA,ASSELRDSKETQY
TRBV9,TRBJ1-3,NA,ASSPLLSTSSGNTIY
TRBV7-2,TRBJ1-1,NA,ASSLEKQGTEAF
TRBV29-1,TRBJ1-2,NA,SVEAGGPGRTYGYT
TRBV9,TRBJ1-1,NA,ASSVDPTRSEAF
TRBV10-3,TRBJ1-3,NA,AISGRGLSGNTIY
TRBV7-3,TRBJ2-1,few,ASSPNSGGPYNEQF
TRBV5-6,TRBJ1-1,NA,ASSLKSRVTEAF
TRBV24-1,TRBJ2-2,once,ATAGGQLVGELF
TRBV28,TRBJ1-2,NA,ASSEAGSGEYT
TRBV30,TRBJ1-1,NA,AWSAGYVAF
TRBV27,TRBJ2-5,NA,ASSRTAHQETQY
TRBV5-1,TRBJ2-6,NA,ASTESGANVLT
TRBV9,TRBJ1-1,NA,ASSAWVNTEAF
TRBV4-3,TRBJ2-1,NA,ASSQSVRGIYNEQF
TRBV9,TRBJ1-5,NA,ASSSQDRYQPQH
TRBV9,TRBJ2-3,NA,ASSGGGATDTQY
TRBV27,TRBJ1-2,NA,ASSLLRDRGEGGYT
TRBV6-2/TRBV6-3,TRBJ1-1,NA,ASSSTQGGTEAF
TRBV6-5,TRBJ1-1,NA,ASHRGASAF
TRBV2,TRBJ1-2,NA,ASSESRSVGYGYT
TRBV5-1,TRBJ1-1,NA,ASSLQQVSEAF
TRBV28,TRBJ2-1,once,ASSLEAEQF